This TCR beta chain emerged from a study of control samples from healthy donors and cancer patients. The protocol was immunoSEQ multiplex PCR, while the TCRdb copy is restricted to in-frame clones and leaves out a portion. Counted here are roughly 88,000 clones, roughly 92% occurring once; the ten biggest clones make up around 0.95%. Germline V gives CDR1 LGHDT, CDR2 YNNKEL (reference sequence). This CDR3 has 14 residues. The V end lost 0 bases, the J end lost 9 bases, and 9 bases lay between the germline ends. The rearrangement links TRBV3-1 (or the pseudogene TRBV3-2) to TRBJ1-6; D may be TRBD1 (6 bases). Specimen: blood. This clonotype originated in a woman in her 30s in good health. Here the CDR3 DNA reads TGTGCCAGCAGCCAAGAACAGGGTAGTTCACCCCTCCACTTT. It specifies CASSQEQGSSPLHF.